Each of the 3 T cell receptor delta chains below was sequenced from the same sample in a study of gamma-delta chains in newborns, infants, children. TCRdb re-called the reads using CATT. The sample lists thousands of delta-chain clones; 2% to 2.5% were seen once. The source material was blood. Receptors originate from a child who was a newborn, infant or young child, either healthy, febrile or measles-vaccinated (not recorded which).

By sample share, this clone is large. This specimen includes other DNA sequences encoding the same CDR3. This rearrangement joins TRDV1 to TRDJ1; D ambiguous. The CDR3 loop spans 18 amino acids. CDR1 is TSWWSYY, CDR2 QGS, per germline. The V and J ends lost 0 bases and 1 base respectively, with 18 bases between them. The CDR3 spells CALGELGTHAGLTDKLIF. CDR3 sequence (DNA): TGTGCTCTTGGGGAACTCGGCACCCACGCCGGACTCACCGATAAACTCATCTTT.

This clone was counted only a few times. The chain's CDR3 is CACDILGDTGAWDTRQMFF. In DNA form, the CDR3 reads TGTGCCTGTGACATACTGGGGGATACGGGGGCCTGGGACACCCGACAGATGTTTTTC. This chain links TRDV2 with TRDJ3; 13 bases fit TRDD3. The CDR3 loop spans 19 amino acids. V gave up 2 bases and J gave up 2 bases; unmatched junction bases: 5. The V gene's germline CDR1 is GEAIGNYY and CDR2 EKD.

A remark on this clone: This probably arose from a read error, given a far larger clone one base away. This rearrangement joins TRDV2 to TRDJ3, with D tentatively TRDD3 (6 bases). Germline-derived CDR1 and CDR2 are GEAIGNYY and EKD. The CDR3 is 17 amino acids. DNA of the CDR3: TGTGCCTGTGGCACCTGGGATAGCTCCTGGGACACCCGACAGATGTTTTTC. Its translation is CACGTWDSSWDTRQMFF.